The sample holds a few counts of the clone carrying this T cell receptor (beta chain). What it recognizes is unknown. The data are from a study of identical twins. General study points: Twin sharing of out-of-frame TCR alpha was underestimated by models in monozygotic pairs. Clonotypes of the beta chain that were abundant in cord blood carried fewer insertions (memory repertoires showed none).

One entry per CDR3 protein, called by TCRdb with MiXCR from the 5' RACE reads. The sample yields approximately 620,000 distinct CDR3 sequences, over 8.5% seen once. Trimming took off 3 bases at V and 1 base at J, with 7 bases between the two ends. This CDR3 has 13 residues. CDR1 is SEHNR and CDR2 is FQNEAQ in the germline V gene (reference sequence). These data also featured in a second study, about yellow fever vaccine responses in identical twins. That report notes: Twins' vaccine T cell responses were reported to seem partly convergent and partly personalized.

Sequenced: PBMCs. This rearrangement joins TRBV7-9 to TRBJ2-7; the D gene is possibly TRBD1 (5 bases). The TCR sequence derives from a young woman in good health. CDR3 sequence (DNA): TGTGCCAGCAGCTTTAAGGGGTCCTACGAGCAGTACTTC. This sequence encodes CASSFKGSYEQYF.